This T cell receptor beta chain was obtained from a study of OX40 agonist ivuxolimab in advanced cancers. As for the study in general: The diagnoses of dose-escalation patients were hepatocellular carcinoma, melanoma, renal cell or head and neck cancer. Three patients had partial responses: one hepatocellular carcinoma, two cutaneous melanoma. Overall study results and limits: At doses 0.1 to 3.0 mg/kg, CD4+ and CD8+ clones expanded.

This clone was seen a few times. No antigen is known for it. TCRdb keeps only in-frame clones here, not all; method: immunoSEQ multiplex PCR. The sample consists of about 22,000 clones, 77% of them appearing once. The CDR3 has 18 residues. CDR1 and CDR2 (germline): SNHLY, FYNNEI. V was clipped by 5 bases and J by 8 bases; unmatched bases: 23. The clonotype comes from an adult with an advanced solid tumor such as melanoma, head and neck, liver or kidney cancer. Sample: CD4+ or CD8+ T cells sorted from blood, taken in a trial of the OX40 agonist ivuxolimab. The rearrangement joins TRBV2 to TRBJ1-2, with TRBD1 matching over 7 bases. The CDR3 sequence is CASSIRQLGQVREWGYTF. CDR3 nucleotides: TGTGCCAGCAGTATAAGACAACTCGGACAGGTAAGGGAGTGGGGCTACACCTTC.